Below, one T cell receptor (beta chain) is given with its context. What it recognizes is unknown. TCR beta libraries used about 2.2 micrograms of genomic DNA from cryopreserved PBMCs. The data originate from a study of cytotoxic CD8 clonotypes in ibrutinib-treated CLL. Study as a whole: Once patients had received a median approximately eleven months of treatment, range 6 to 36, response samples were obtained. When averaged across all of the samples, the counts came to around 260,000 productive templates and 85,000 to 95,000 productive rearrangements. Findings and limits, study-wide: Clonality (at baseline) was higher than in age-matched healthy donors and tracked circulating CD8+ T-cell counts.

This table comes from immunoSEQ multiplex PCR, and its TCRdb copy is limited to in-frame clones, with some not included. The repertoire consists of 150,000 to 250,000 clones, with over 60% occurring once and the leading ten covering around an eighth. Material: PBMCs, obtained after 24 months of ibrutinib treatment. This sequence originates from a human donor with chronic lymphocytic leukemia.

CDR3 sequence (DNA): TGTGCCAGCAGCTACGGGACACAGGAGCAGTACTTC. It translates to CASSYGTQEQYF. This chain connects TRBV7-9 to TRBJ2-7; the D gene is possibly TRBD1 (6 bases). Germline CDR1 reads SEHNR; CDR2 reads FQNEAQ (reference sequence). V was clipped by 4 bases and J by 7 bases, with 11 bases between them. This CDR3 has 12 amino acids.